The 23 T cell receptor beta chains below were found in one sample sequenced in a study of cytomegalovirus exposure and HLA in healthy donors listed by TCRdb under 2017. The library was produced with the immunoSEQ multiplex PCR assay. For the multiplex PCR, a mixture combining 60 forward primers for TCR Vbeta segments and 13 reverse primers for TCR Jbeta segments was used. TCRdb took over this immuneACCESS table, retaining in-frame rearrangements with V and J assigned. Such tables are incomplete; in checked studies, under half of the missing clones stem from an unresolved V gene, and the remainder is unexplained. The sample table records some 150,000 clones; 60% to 85% of these occur just once. The ten largest clones represent 3.7% of the sample. The specimen sequenced was PBMCs. The receptors come from a man aged 25 to 40 in good health and CMV-seropositive.

The CDR3 spells CATSRQGQYLLAKNIQYF. CDR3 coding DNA: TGTGCCACCAGCAGACAAGGACAGTATCTACTAGCCAAAAACATTCAGTACTTC. The V and J genes are TRBV15 and TRBJ2-4; TRBD1 might be the D (6 bases). The V gene lost 2 bases and the J gene lost 0 bases, with 17 bases spanning the gap. Germline CDR1 LNHNV, CDR2 YYDKDF (reference sequence). The CDR3 runs to 18 residues.

The chain carries TRBV28 and TRBJ2-7, with D perhaps TRBD1 (6 bases). Germline CDR1 and CDR2: MDHEN and SYDVKM. Trimming cost V 6 bases and J 4 bases, with 10 bases left between them. The CDR3 length is 12 residues. CDR3 sequence (DNA): TGTGCCAGCAGCCTTACAGGGTACGAGCAGTACTTC. As protein: CASSLTGYEQYF.

The chain is built from TRBV10-3 and TRBJ2-5, with D tentatively TRBD2 (5 bases). Trimming stripped 8 bases from V and 4 bases from J, with 11 bases between. This CDR3 comprises 12 residues. The germline gives CDR1 ENHRY, CDR2 SYGVKD. In DNA form, the CDR3 reads TGTGCCATCTCGTCAGAGGGAGAGACCCAGTACTTC. It encodes CAISSEGETQYF.

DNA of the CDR3: TGTGCCAGCCCTCGGGGGATTGAGCAGTTCTTC. This encodes CASPRGIEQFF. The rearrangement joins TRBV7-9 to TRBJ2-1; D might be TRBD2 (6 bases). V dropped 8 bases and J dropped 9 bases, with 11 bases sitting between them. The CDR3 runs to 11 residues. Germline CDR1 reads SEHNR; CDR2 reads FQNEAQ (reference sequence).

The CDR3 sequence is CASSESSGNGYTF. CDR3 DNA sequence: TGCGCCAGCAGTGAGTCGTCAGGAAATGGCTACACCTTC. J is TRBJ1-2 and V is TRBV10-2; D is ambiguous. The CDR3 is made up of 13 amino acids. V was trimmed by 0 bases and J by 6 bases, leaving 8 bases between them. Germline assignment: CDR1 WSHSY and CDR2 SAAADI.

This clone was observed a few times. The chain employs TRBV28 and TRBJ2-3; 8 nucleotides agree with TRBD1. Germline V gives CDR1 MDHEN, CDR2 SYDVKM. The CDR3 has 20 residues. V shed 3 bases and J 0 bases; nucleotides not matched to a gene: 17. The CDR3 DNA is TGTGCCAGCAGTTTGCCCGACCGGGACAGGCTTACAACTAGCACAGATACGCAGTATTTT. Its translation: CASSLPDRDRLTTSTDTQYF. The variable domain in full, completed from reference TRBV28 and TRBJ2-3, reads DVKVTQSSRYLVKRTGEKVFLECVQDMDHENMFWYRQDPGLGLRLIYFSYDVKMKEKGDIPEGYSVSREKKERFSLILESASTNQTSMYLCASSLPDRDRLTTSTDTQYFGPGTRLTVL.

The chain carries TRBV4-1 and TRBJ1-4, with D possibly matching TRBD1 (5 bases). Germline V gives CDR1 MGHRA, CDR2 YSYEKL. V gave up 0 bases and J gave up 4 bases, with 9 bases separating them. This CDR3 is built from 15 residues. Written as DNA, the CDR3 is TGCGCCAGCAGCCAAGAACAGGCCATTAATGAAAAACTGTTTTTT. As protein: CASSQEQAINEKLFF.

This clone was recorded only once. The V and J genes are TRBV29-1 and TRBJ2-7; D gene ambiguous. The CDR3 is 11 amino acids. The V and J ends lost 3 bases and 3 bases respectively, with 6 bases between them. CDR1 SQVTM and CDR2 ANQGSEA come from the germline V gene. CDR3 loop: CSVDGGYEQYF. The CDR3 DNA follows: TGCAGCGTTGACGGTGGCTACGAGCAGTACTTC.

This clone was observed a handful of times. In DNA, the CDR3 is TGTGCCAGCAGCTCTCGGACTAGCGGTTACAATGAGCAGTTCTTC. Protein product: CASSSRTSGYNEQFF. The rearrangement links TRBV5-4 to TRBJ2-1; TRBD2 matches at 10 bases. The CDR3 runs to 15 residues. V was pared by 3 bases and J by 4 bases, with 4 bases of the junction left unmatched. Germline-derived CDR1 and CDR2 are SGHNT and YYREEE (reference sequence).

This clone has more than one count but fewer than ten. The V gene is TRBV19, the J gene TRBJ2-1; D unclear. V was clipped by 4 bases and J by 9 bases, with 13 bases between them. This CDR3 comprises 13 residues. Germline CDR1 and CDR2: LNHDA and SQIVND (reference sequence). Written as DNA, the CDR3 is TGTGCCAGTAGTAGGTTGACTGCCTTTGAGCAGTTCTTC. Its translation is CASSRLTAFEQFF.

The rearrangement joins TRBV7-9 to TRBJ1-3; 7 positions match TRBD1. CDR1 is SEHNR, CDR2 FQNEAQ, per germline (reference sequence). There are 15 residues in the CDR3. After removal of 6 bases from V and 0 bases from J, the junction contained 5 bases not matched to a gene. The chain's CDR3 is CASSRDSRSGNTIYF. CDR3 nucleotide sequence: TGTGCCAGCAGTAGGGACAGCCGCTCTGGAAACACCATATATTTT.

This rearrangement joins TRBV6-5 to TRBJ2-3, with 7 nucleotides matching TRBD2. The germline V gene has CDR1 MNHEY and CDR2 SVGAGI. J was trimmed by 7 bases and V by 5 bases; bases with no gene match: 6. The length of the CDR3 is 13 residues. CDR3 nucleotide sequence: TGTGCCAGCAGTCCAGTGGGGGGGAATACGCAGTATTTT. It yields the protein CASSPVGGNTQYF.

The rearrangement joins TRBV7-2 to TRBJ1-2, with D perhaps TRBD1 (5 bases). Trimming shortened V by 5 bases and J by 4 bases, and 14 bases separated the two germline ends. Germline V CDR1 and CDR2: SGHTA, FQGNSA. The CDR3 runs 14 residues. CDR3 sequence reads: CASSPGENVYGYTF. The CDR3 coding sequence is TGTGCCAGCAGCCCGGGGGAGAACGTCTATGGCTACACCTTC.

The genes are TRBV11-2 and TRBJ2-3, with D tentatively TRBD2 (5 bases). Between the trimmed V and J ends, which lost 5 bases and 5 bases, there was a span of 5 bases. This CDR3 comprises 11 residues. Germline V gives CDR1 SGHAT, CDR2 FQNNGV. The CDR3 spells CASSRGDTQYF. The DNA of the CDR3 is TGTGCCAGCAGCCGGGGAGATACGCAGTATTTT.

The V call is TRBV11-2, the J call TRBJ2-7; the match to TRBD1 covers 7 bases. Germline V gives CDR1 SGHAT, CDR2 FQNNGV. CDR3 length: 15 residues. The V gene end was trimmed by 4 bases and the J gene end by 0 bases; junction bases not matched to a gene: 6. Written as DNA, the CDR3 is TGTGCCAGCAGCTCCACTCGGGACAGCTCCTACGAGCAGTACTTC. This codes for CASSSTRDSSYEQYF.

The chain joins TRBV28 to TRBJ2-7; 7 bases map to TRBD1. The V and J ends lost 4 bases and 3 bases, in that order; junction bases with no gene match: 6. The germline V gene encodes CDR1 MDHEN and CDR2 SYDVKM. The CDR3 consists of 14 residues. The CDR3 coding sequence is TGTGCCAGCAGTTCATTGACAGGGATCTACGAGCAGTACTTC. Translated: CASSSLTGIYEQYF.

The chain recombines TRBV27 with TRBJ2-7; D remains ambiguous. The CDR3 runs to 13 residues. The V end lost 3 bases, the J end lost 2 bases, and 8 bases lay between the germline ends. CDR1 MNHEY and CDR2 SMNVEV come from the germline V gene (reference sequence). The DNA of the CDR3 is TGTGCCAGCAGTTTGGGCAGAGCCTACGAGCAGTACTTC. As protein: CASSLGRAYEQYF.

The rearrangement uses TRBV9 and TRBJ2-5, with TRBD2 matching 11 bases. The CDR3 consists of 15 residues. Germline-derived CDR1 and CDR2 are SGDLS and YYNGEE. The ends lost 3 bases at V and 5 bases at J; junction bases unmatched: 6. CDR3 in amino acids: CASSGLAGRGETQYF. In DNA form, the CDR3 reads TGTGCCAGCAGCGGACTAGCGGGGAGGGGGGAGACCCAGTACTTC.

The chain uses TRBV7-2 and TRBJ2-5; D perhaps matches TRBD2 (5 bases). The V gene's germline CDR1 is SGHTA and CDR2 FQGNSA. V gave up 5 bases and J gave up 7 bases, with 14 bases separating them. CDR3 length equals 13 residues. Here the CDR3 reads CASSLSEGGTQYF. The CDR3 coding sequence is TGTGCCAGCAGCCTCAGCGAGGGTGGGACCCAGTACTTC.

V and J are TRBV4-1 and TRBJ1-3, with D unresolved. Germline assignment: CDR1 MGHRA and CDR2 YSYEKL. The CDR3 sequence is 17 residues long. The V and J ends lost 3 bases and 0 bases respectively, with 15 bases between them. The CDR3 bases are TGCGCCAGCAGCCACCGAATTGGTAGTGGCTCTGGAAACACCATATATTTT. Translating it yields CASSHRIGSGSGNTIYF.

CDR3 in amino acids: CASSLAGTGGRYEQYF. The CDR3 DNA is TGTGCCAGCAGCTTAGCTGGGACAGGGGGTCGCTACGAGCAGTACTTC. The genes are TRBV7-9 and TRBJ2-7; TRBD1 matches 11 bases. The germline V gene encodes CDR1 SEHNR and CDR2 FQNEAQ (reference sequence). The CDR3 covers 16 residues. V gave up 0 bases and J gave up 3 bases; unmatched junction bases: 4.

The genes are TRBV4-1 and TRBJ2-7, with 10 bases fitting TRBD1. With 0 bases clipped from V and 2 bases from J, the junction kept 4 bases outside the gene matches. Germline CDR1 and CDR2: MGHRA and YSYEKL. The CDR3 spans 16 residues. The CDR3 region is CASSQEPGQGAYEQYF. The CDR3 coding sequence is TGCGCCAGCAGCCAAGAACCCGGACAGGGGGCCTACGAGCAGTACTTC.

The genes are TRBV10-3 and TRBJ1-2, with 7 bases identical to TRBD1. The CDR3 consists of 13 residues. Germline loops: CDR1 ENHRY, CDR2 SYGVKD. J was trimmed by 3 bases and V by 5 bases; bases with no gene match: 3. CDR3 residues: CAISTQGDYGYTF. For the CDR3, the DNA is TGTGCCATCAGTACTCAGGGGGACTATGGCTACACCTTC.